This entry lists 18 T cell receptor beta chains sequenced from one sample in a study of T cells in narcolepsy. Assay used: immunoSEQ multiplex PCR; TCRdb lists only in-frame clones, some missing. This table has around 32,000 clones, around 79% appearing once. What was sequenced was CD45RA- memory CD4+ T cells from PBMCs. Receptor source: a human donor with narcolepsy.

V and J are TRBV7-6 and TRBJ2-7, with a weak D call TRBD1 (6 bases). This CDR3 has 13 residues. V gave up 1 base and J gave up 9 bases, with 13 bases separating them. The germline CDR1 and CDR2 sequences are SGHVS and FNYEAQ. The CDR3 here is CASSLGTARGQYF. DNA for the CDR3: TGTGCCAGCAGCTTAGGGACAGCGCGAGGGCAGTACTTC.

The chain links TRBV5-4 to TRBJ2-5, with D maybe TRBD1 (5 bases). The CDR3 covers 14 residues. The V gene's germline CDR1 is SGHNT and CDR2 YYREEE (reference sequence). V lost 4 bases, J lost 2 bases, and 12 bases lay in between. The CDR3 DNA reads TGTGCCAGCAGCCTAGACAGCGTTCAAGAGACCCAGTACTTC. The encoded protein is CASSLDSVQETQYF.

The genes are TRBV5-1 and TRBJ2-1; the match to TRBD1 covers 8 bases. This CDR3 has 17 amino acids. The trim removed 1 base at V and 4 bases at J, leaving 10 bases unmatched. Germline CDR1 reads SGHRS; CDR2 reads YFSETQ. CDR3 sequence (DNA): TGCGCCAGCAGCTTGCAGGGGGCGACTCGCCTTTACAATGAGCAGTTCTTC. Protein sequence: CASSLQGATRLYNEQFF. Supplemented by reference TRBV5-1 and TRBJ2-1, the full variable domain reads KAGVTQTPRYLIKTRGQQVTLSCSPISGHRSVSWYQQTPGQGLQFLFEYFSETQRNKGNFPGRFSGRQFSNSRSEMNVSTLELGDSALYLCASSLQGATRLYNEQFFGPGTRLTVL.

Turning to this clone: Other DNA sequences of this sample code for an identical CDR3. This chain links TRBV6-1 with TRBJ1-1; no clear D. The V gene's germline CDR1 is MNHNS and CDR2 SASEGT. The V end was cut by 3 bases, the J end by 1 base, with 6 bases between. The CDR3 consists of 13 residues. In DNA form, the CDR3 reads TGTGCCAGCAGTGAGACCTGGAACACTGAAGCTTTCTTT. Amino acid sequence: CASSETWNTEAFF.

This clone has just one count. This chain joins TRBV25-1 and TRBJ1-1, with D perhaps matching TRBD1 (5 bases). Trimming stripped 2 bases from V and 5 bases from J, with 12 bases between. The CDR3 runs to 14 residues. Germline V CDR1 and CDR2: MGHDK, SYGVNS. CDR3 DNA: TGTGCCAGCAGTGAACCAGACAGAATGACTGAAGCTTTCTTT. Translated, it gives CASSEPDRMTEAFF.

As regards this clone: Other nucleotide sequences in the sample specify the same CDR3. The CDR3 sequence: CASSLMLQETQYF. The CDR3 DNA is TGCGCCAGCAGCCTAATGTTGCAAGAGACCCAGTACTTC. The chain combines TRBV5-1 with TRBJ2-5, with D hard to call. The CDR3 has 13 residues. Per germline, CDR1 SGHRS and CDR2 YFSETQ. The V end was cut by 4 bases, the J end by 2 bases, with 9 bases between. Using reference TRBV5-1 and TRBJ2-5 for the parts outside the CDR3, the full variable domain is KAGVTQTPRYLIKTRGQQVTLSCSPISGHRSVSWYQQTPGQGLQFLFEYFSETQRNKGNFPGRFSGRQFSNSRSEMNVSTLELGDSALYLCASSLMLQETQYFGPGTRLLVL.

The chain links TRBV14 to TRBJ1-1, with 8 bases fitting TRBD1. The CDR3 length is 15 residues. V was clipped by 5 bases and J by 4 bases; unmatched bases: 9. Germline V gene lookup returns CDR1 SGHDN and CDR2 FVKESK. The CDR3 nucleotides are TGTGCCAGCAGCTTCACTCGACAGGGGACCACTGAAGCTTTCTTT. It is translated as CASSFTRQGTTEAFF.

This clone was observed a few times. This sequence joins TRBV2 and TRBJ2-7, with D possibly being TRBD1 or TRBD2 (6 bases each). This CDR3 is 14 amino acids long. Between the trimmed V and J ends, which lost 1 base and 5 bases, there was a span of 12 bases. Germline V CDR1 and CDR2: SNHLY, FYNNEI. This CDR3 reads CASSEGGAGHEQYF. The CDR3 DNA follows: TGTGCCAGCAGTGAAGGGGGGGCGGGGCACGAGCAGTACTTC. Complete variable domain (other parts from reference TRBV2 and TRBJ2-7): EPEVTQTPSHQVTQMGQEVILRCVPISNHLYFYWYRQILGQKVEFLVSFYNNEISEKSEIFDDQFSVERPDGSNFTLKIRSTKLEDSAMYFCASSEGGAGHEQYFGPGTRLTVT.

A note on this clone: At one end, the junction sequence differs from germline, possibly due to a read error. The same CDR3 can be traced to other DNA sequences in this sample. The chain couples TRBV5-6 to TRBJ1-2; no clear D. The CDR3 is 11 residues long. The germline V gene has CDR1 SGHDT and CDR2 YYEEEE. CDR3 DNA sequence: TGCGCCAGCAGTCGAACTGGGGGCTACACCTTC. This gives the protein CASSRTGGYTF.

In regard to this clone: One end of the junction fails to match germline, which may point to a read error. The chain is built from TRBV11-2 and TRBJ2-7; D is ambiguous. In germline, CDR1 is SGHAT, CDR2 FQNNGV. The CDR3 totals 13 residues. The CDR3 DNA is TGTGCCAGCAGCCGTTTAATGAATTACGGGCAGTACTTC. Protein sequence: CASSRLMNYGQYF. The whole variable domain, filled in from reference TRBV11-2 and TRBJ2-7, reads EAGVAQSPRYKIIEKRQSVAFWCNPISGHATLYWYQQILGQGPKLLIQFQNNGVVDDSQLPKDRFSAERLKGVDSTLKIQPAKLEDSAVYLCASSRLMNYGQYFGPGTRLTVT.

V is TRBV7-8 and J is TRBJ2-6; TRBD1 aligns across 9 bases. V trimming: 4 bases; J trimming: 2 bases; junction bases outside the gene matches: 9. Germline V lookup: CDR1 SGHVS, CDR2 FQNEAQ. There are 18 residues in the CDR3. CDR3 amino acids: CASSSTGGIFTGANVLTF. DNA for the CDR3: TGTGCCAGCAGCTCGACAGGGGGGATATTTACTGGGGCCAACGTCCTGACTTTC.

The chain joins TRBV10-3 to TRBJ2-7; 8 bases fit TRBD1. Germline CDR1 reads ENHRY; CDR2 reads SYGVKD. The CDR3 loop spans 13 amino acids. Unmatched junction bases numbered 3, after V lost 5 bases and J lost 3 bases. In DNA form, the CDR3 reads TGTGCCATCAGTCCGGGACAGGACTACGAGCAGTACTTC. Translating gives CAISPGQDYEQYF.

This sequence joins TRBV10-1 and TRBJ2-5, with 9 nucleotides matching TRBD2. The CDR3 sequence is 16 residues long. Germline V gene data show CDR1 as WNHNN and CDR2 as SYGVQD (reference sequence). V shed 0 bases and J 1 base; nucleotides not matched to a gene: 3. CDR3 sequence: CASSESGSGGQETQYF. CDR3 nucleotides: TGCGCCAGCAGTGAGTCCGGTAGCGGGGGCCAAGAGACCCAGTACTTC.

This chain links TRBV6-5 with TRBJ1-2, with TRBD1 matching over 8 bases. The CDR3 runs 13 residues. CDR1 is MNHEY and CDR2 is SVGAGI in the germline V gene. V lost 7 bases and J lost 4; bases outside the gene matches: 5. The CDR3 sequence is CASTPGQVYGYTF. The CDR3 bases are TGTGCCAGCACCCCGGGACAGGTCTATGGCTACACCTTC.

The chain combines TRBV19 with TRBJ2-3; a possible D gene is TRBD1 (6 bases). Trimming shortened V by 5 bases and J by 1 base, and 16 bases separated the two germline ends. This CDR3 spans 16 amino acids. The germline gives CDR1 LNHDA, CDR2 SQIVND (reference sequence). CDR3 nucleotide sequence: TGTGCCAGTAGTCTCCGGGTGACAGGAGGCACAGATACGCAGTATTTT. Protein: CASSLRVTGGTDTQYF.

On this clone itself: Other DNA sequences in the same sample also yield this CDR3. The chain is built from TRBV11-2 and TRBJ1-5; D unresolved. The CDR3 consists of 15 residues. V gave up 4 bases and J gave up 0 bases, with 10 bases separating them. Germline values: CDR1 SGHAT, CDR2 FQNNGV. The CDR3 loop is CASSSTSGSNQPQHF. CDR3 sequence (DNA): TGTGCCAGCAGCTCGACGTCGGGTAGCAATCAGCCCCAGCATTTT.

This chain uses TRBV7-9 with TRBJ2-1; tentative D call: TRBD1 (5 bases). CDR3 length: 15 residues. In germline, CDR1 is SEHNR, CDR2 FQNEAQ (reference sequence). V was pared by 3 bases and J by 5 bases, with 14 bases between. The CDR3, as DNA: TGTGCCAGCAGCTTTAATACAGGAGCAAACAATGAGCAGTTCTTC. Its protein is CASSFNTGANNEQFF. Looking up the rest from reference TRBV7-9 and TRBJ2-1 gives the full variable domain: DTGVSQNPRHKITKRGQNVTFRCDPISEHNRLYWYRQTLGQGPEFLTYFQNEAQLEKSRLLSDRFSAERPKGSFSTLEIQRTEQGDSAMYLCASSFNTGANNEQFFGPGTRLTVL.

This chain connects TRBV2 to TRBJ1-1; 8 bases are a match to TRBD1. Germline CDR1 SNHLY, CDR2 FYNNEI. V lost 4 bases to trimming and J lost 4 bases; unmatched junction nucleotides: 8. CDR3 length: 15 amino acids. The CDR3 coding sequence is TGTGCCAGCAGTGTCGGACAGGGTCGGGGCACTGAAGCTTTCTTT. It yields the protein CASSVGQGRGTEAFF.